This entry concerns a single T cell receptor (beta chain). What it recognizes is unknown. The CDR3 consists of 14 residues. The V end lost 1 base, the J end lost 1 base, and 9 bases lay between the germline ends. Germline assignment: CDR1 GTSNPN and CDR2 SVGIG (reference sequence). The sample is drawn from a study of metastatic and nonmetastatic thyroid tumors. Not a single patient had been given any form of treatment at any point before undergoing thyroid surgery. TCRdb recomputed clones from the PCR reads via MiXCR. The sample includes around 61,000 clones, 25% to 30% of them seen just once. Study conclusions and caveats: Malignant thyroid tumors reportedly exceeded benign nodules significantly in TCR beta diversity, with the difference appearing in blood and tumor.

V usage is TRBV30 and J usage is TRBJ2-3; D might be TRBD1 (6 bases). The source is a female donor with papillary thyroid cancer or a benign thyroid nodule (not recorded which). Some clones in this sample may be carry-over from other donors' samples. Source material: blood. DNA for the CDR3: TGTGCCTGGAGTGGCAGGGGTGGCACAGATACGCAGTATTTT. Its protein product is CAWSGRGGTDTQYF.